The next 17 T cell receptor beta chains were all read from a single sample in a study of T cell changes during pregnancy in multiple sclerosis. The assay was immunoSEQ multiplex PCR, and TCRdb's table has in-frame clones only and misses some. The sample contains 60,000 to 65,000 clones, roughly 91% of which appear only once. The sequencing here drew on peripheral blood, taken in the second trimester of pregnancy. The receptors derive from a female donor in good health, enrolled as a control in a pregnancy study.

V usage is TRBV19 and J usage is TRBJ1-2; TRBD1 is a possible D gene (6 bases). The germline V gene encodes CDR1 LNHDA and CDR2 SQIVND (reference sequence). The CDR3 is 15 amino acids. The V gene lost 7 bases and the J gene lost 3 bases, with 18 bases spanning the gap. CDR3 loop: CASIGEGVGDYGYTF. DNA of the CDR3: TGTGCCAGTATAGGTGAGGGGGTAGGAGACTATGGCTACACCTTC.

The chain carries TRBV9 and TRBJ1-2; 11 bases match TRBD1. Trimming removed 4 bases from V and 4 bases from J; junction bases left unmatched: 6. The CDR3 is made up of 15 amino acids. The V gene's germline CDR1 is SGDLS and CDR2 YYNGEE. CDR3 amino acids: CASSRGTGGVYGYTF. The DNA of the CDR3 is TGTGCCAGCAGCCGTGGGACAGGGGGAGTCTATGGCTACACCTTC. The variable domain in full, completed from reference TRBV9 and TRBJ1-2, reads DSGVTQTPKHLITATGQRVTLRCSPRSGDLSVYWYQQSLDQGLQFLIQYYNGEERAKGNILERFSAQQFPDLHSELNLSSLELGDSALYFCASSRGTGGVYGYTFGSGTRLTVV.

V gene TRBV5-1 combines with J gene TRBJ1-5, with D possibly being TRBD1 (6 bases). V dropped 2 bases and J dropped 6 bases, with 18 bases sitting between them. Germline loops: CDR1 SGHRS, CDR2 YFSETQ. The CDR3 runs 16 residues. Here the CDR3 reads CASSLGGTGISQPQHF. Written as DNA, the CDR3 is TGCGCCAGCAGCTTAGGGGGTACAGGAATAAGTCAGCCCCAGCATTTT.

V usage is TRBV5-1 and J usage is TRBJ1-5; 7 bases fit TRBD1. Germline V gives CDR1 SGHRS, CDR2 YFSETQ. Trimming took 0 bases from V and 4 from J; bases not matched to a gene: 4. The CDR3 has 15 amino acids. CDR3 nucleotide sequence: TGCGCCAGCAGCTTGGGGGGACAGAGAAATCAGCCCCAGCATTTT. Translation gives CASSLGGQRNQPQHF. Combining the CDR3 with reference TRBV5-1 and TRBJ1-5 gives the whole variable domain KAGVTQTPRYLIKTRGQQVTLSCSPISGHRSVSWYQQTPGQGLQFLFEYFSETQRNKGNFPGRFSGRQFSNSRSEMNVSTLELGDSALYLCASSLGGQRNQPQHFGDGTRLSIL.

As to this clone: One junction end does not reproduce the germline sequence, and a read error may be involved. The chain is built from TRBV7-7 and TRBJ2-7; no reliable D call. Germline CDR1 SSHAT, CDR2 FNYEAQ (reference sequence). This CDR3 has 13 amino acids. CDR3 DNA sequence: TGTGCTAGCAGCTTATTCGGCGGCTACGAGCAGTACTTC. Protein: CASSLFGGYEQYF.

V is TRBV29-1 and J is TRBJ2-3, with D possibly TRBD2 on 6 matching bases. Between the trimmed V and J ends, which lost 7 bases and 6 bases, there was a span of 8 bases. CDR1 is SQVTM, CDR2 ANQGSEA, per germline. The CDR3 contains 10 residues. The CDR3 loop is CSAGGDTQYF. The DNA of the CDR3 is TGCAGCGCTGGAGGGGATACGCAGTATTTT.

This chain joins TRBV5-6 and TRBJ1-5; TRBD1 matches at 7 bases. Looked up from germline, CDR1 is SGHDT and CDR2 is YYEEEE. The CDR3 runs to 14 residues. Trimming took 2 bases from V and 6 from J; bases not matched to a gene: 5. DNA of the CDR3: TGTGCCAGCAGCTTCAAGACAGGGACTCAGCCCCAGCATTTT. Translating gives CASSFKTGTQPQHF.

J is TRBJ1-1 and V is TRBV30; 8 bases are shared with TRBD1. The trim removed 2 bases at V and 6 bases at J, leaving 11 bases unmatched. The germline V gene has CDR1 GTSNPN and CDR2 SVGIG (reference sequence). This CDR3 has 15 amino acids. The DNA for the CDR3 is TGTGCCTGGAGTCGACTTGGGACAGGCTCCGCTGAAGCTTTCTTT. The encoded protein is CAWSRLGTGSAEAFF.

The chain joins TRBV7-6 to TRBJ2-3; 12 bases are shared with TRBD2. Losses at the gene ends were 5 bases for V and 7 bases for J; bases not matched to a gene: 7. Germline V gene data show CDR1 as SGHVS and CDR2 as FNYEAQ. The CDR3 covers 15 residues. The CDR3 DNA reads TGTGCCAGCAGCACTAGCGGGAGGTTTGTGTATACGCAGTATTTT. Protein product: CASSTSGRFVYTQYF. The full variable domain, with the rest looked up from reference TRBV7-6 and TRBJ2-3, is GAGVSQSPRYKVTKRGQDVALRCDPISGHVSLYWYRQALGQGPEFLTYFNYEAQQDKSGLPNDRFSAERPEGSISTLTIQRTEQRDSAMYRCASSTSGRFVYTQYFGPGTRLTVL.

V usage is TRBV7-6 and J usage is TRBJ1-1; D is undetermined. The germline V and J ends were trimmed by 3 bases and 2 bases, with 13 bases remaining between them. Germline CDR1 and CDR2: SGHVS and FNYEAQ. This CDR3 is 15 amino acids long. As DNA, the CDR3 is TGTGCCAGCAGCTTGGACCCGGGAACCAACACTGAAGCTTTCTTT. Protein product: CASSLDPGTNTEAFF.

The V and J genes are TRBV6-1 and TRBJ2-1; 12 nucleotides align to TRBD2. This CDR3 spans 15 amino acids. Germline CDR1 MNHNS, CDR2 SASEGT. After removal of 6 bases from V and 6 bases from J, the junction contained 6 bases not matched to a gene. CDR3 loop: CASRPSGRASNEQFF. CDR3 bases: TGTGCCAGCAGACCTAGCGGGAGGGCAAGCAATGAGCAGTTCTTC.

The rearrangement uses TRBV5-1 and TRBJ2-1; 7 positions agree with TRBD2. CDR1 and CDR2 (germline): SGHRS, YFSETQ. The CDR3 totals 16 residues. V shed 7 bases and J 6 bases; nucleotides not matched to a gene: 16. CDR3 nucleotides: TGCGCCAGCGCATCGAGTGGTCTAGCGGTAACCAATGAGCAGTTCTTC. Its translation is CASASSGLAVTNEQFF.

V usage is TRBV10-3 and J usage is TRBJ2-7, with 7 positions matching TRBD2. Germline CDR1 and CDR2: ENHRY and SYGVKD. J gave up 1 base and V 9 bases, and 6 bases lay outside the gene matches. The CDR3 totals 13 residues. The CDR3 region is CAMDSGSSYEQYF. CDR3 in DNA: TGTGCCATGGATAGCGGGTCGTCCTACGAGCAGTACTTC.

V gene TRBV7-2 combines with J gene TRBJ1-2; 7 bases agree with TRBD1. Germline V gene sequence: CDR1 SGHTA, CDR2 FQGNSA. Unmatched junction bases numbered 22, after V lost 5 bases and J lost 7 bases. The CDR3 has 18 amino acids. The CDR3 DNA sequence: TGTGCCAGCAGCCCAGGGTTGGGACAGATGGCCCCTTTTGGTGGCTACACCTTC. Protein sequence: CASSPGLGQMAPFGGYTF.

This clone occurred once. The chain is built from TRBV5-1 and TRBJ2-5; D remains ambiguous. The CDR3 runs 14 residues. From germline, CDR1 is SGHRS and CDR2 YFSETQ. The V and J ends lost 1 base and 3 bases respectively, with 10 bases between them. CDR3 amino acids: CASSLLADKETQYF. CDR3 sequence (DNA): TGCGCCAGCAGCTTGCTGGCAGATAAAGAGACCCAGTACTTC. The whole variable domain, remainder taken from reference TRBV5-1 and TRBJ2-5, is KAGVTQTPRYLIKTRGQQVTLSCSPISGHRSVSWYQQTPGQGLQFLFEYFSETQRNKGNFPGRFSGRQFSNSRSEMNVSTLELGDSALYLCASSLLADKETQYFGPGTRLLVL.

The rearrangement links TRBV5-5 to TRBJ1-2; 8 bases match TRBD1. The CDR3 is made up of 13 amino acids. CDR1 is SGHKS, CDR2 YYEKEE, per germline (reference sequence). Unmatched junction bases numbered 2, after V lost 0 bases and J lost 7 bases. The CDR3 is CASSLAGGPGYTF. In DNA form, the CDR3 reads TGTGCCAGCAGCTTGGCAGGGGGCCCTGGCTACACCTTC.

This clone was observed once. It may be a read error: a sequence one base away is much more abundant. The rearrangement links TRBV6-1 to TRBJ1-1, with D perhaps matching TRBD1 (6 bases). V lost 6 bases and J 1 base, leaving 9 bases between the germline ends. The CDR3 totals 13 residues. CDR1 and CDR2 (germline): MNHNS, SASEGT. The CDR3 bases are TGTGCCAGCAGACTACAGGGGAACACTGAAGCTTTCTTT. This encodes CASRLQGNTEAFF.